These T cell receptor beta chains were read from a single sample in a study of graft-versus-host responses after intestinal transplantation. What these receptors recognize is not known. Sequencing used immunoSEQ multiplex PCR; TCRdb keeps in-frame clones, though not all of them. The sample holds about 120,000 clones; about 93% are singletons and the top ten take more than 0.1%. Specimen: unstimulated CD4+ T cells sorted from spleen or lymph node cells, collected before intestinal transplant. The receptors derive from a human donor who received an intestinal transplant. Both conserved end residues are part of each CDR3. The D gene is left open where the match is weak. Where a row states a size, it is once, few, many or the class of an expanded clone; other rows omit it.

d_call j_call clone_size v_call cdr3_aa cdr3_nt
. TRBJ2-3 once TRBV2 CASMVQATQYF TGTGCCAGCATGGTGCAGGCTACGCAGTATTTT
. TRBJ1-6 . TRBV6-1 CATEGTGTSSSPLHF TGTGCCACCGAAGGAACCGGGACGTCAAGTTCACCCCTCCACTTT
. TRBJ2-2 . TRBV7-9 CASSFLQGTGELFF TGTGCCAGCAGCTTTCTTCAGGGGACCGGGGAGCTGTTTTTT
. TRBJ2-5 . TRBV9 CASSVTSVQETQYF TGTGCCAGCAGCGTAACCAGCGTCCAAGAGACCCAGTACTTC
TRBD1 TRBJ1-1 . TRBV9 CASSPRTGNSEAFF TGTGCCAGCAGCCCCCGGACAGGGAACTCTGAAGCTTTCTTT
. TRBJ1-5 . TRBV7-9 CASSTGLGNQPQHF TGTGCCAGCAGCACAGGGCTAGGCAATCAGCCCCAGCATTTT
. TRBJ2-7 . TRBV6-1 CASSESPYEQYF TGTGCCAGCAGTGAAAGTCCGTACGAGCAGTACTTC
. TRBJ2-7 . TRBV6-5 CASSFGRTYEQYF TGTGCCAGCAGTTTTGGCAGGACCTACGAGCAGTACTTC
. TRBJ1-5 . TRBV6-6 CASRPGRLSNQPQHF TGTGCCAGCAGGCCGGGACGTTTAAGCAATCAGCCCCAGCATTTT
TRBD2 TRBJ2-1 . TRBV7-9 CASSLGLAGTTGSYNEQFF TGTGCCAGCAGCTTAGGGCTAGCGGGCACTACCGGCTCCTACAATGAGCAGTTCTTC
TRBD1 TRBJ1-4 . TRBV27 CASSPGTGVGNEKLFF TGTGCCAGCAGTCCCGGGACAGGGGTAGGGAATGAAAAACTGTTTTTT
. TRBJ2-1 . TRBV9 CASSVVGGTANEQFF TGTGCCAGCAGCGTAGTAGGGGGGACTGCCAATGAGCAGTTCTTC
. TRBJ2-7 once TRBV5-1 CASSLDNYEQYF TGCGCCAGCAGCTTGGACAACTACGAGCAGTACTTC
. TRBJ2-7 . TRBV19 CASSRYEGFLSYEQYF TGTGCCAGTAGCCGGTATGAGGGCTTCCTATCCTACGAGCAGTACTTC
. TRBJ2-3 . TRBV6-1 CASSELGDWTQYF TGTGCCAGCAGTGAGTTGGGGGACTGGACGCAGTATTTT
TRBD2 TRBJ2-1 . TRBV14 CASSQGTLAGGKFNEQFF TGTGCCAGCAGCCAAGGAACCCTAGCGGGAGGGAAGTTTAATGAGCAGTTCTTC
TRBD1 TRBJ1-2 . TRBV28 CASSPDRVRGGYTF TGTGCCAGCAGCCCAGACAGGGTTAGGGGTGGCTACACCTTC
TRBD2 TRBJ2-7 once TRBV19 CASSRTSGFSYEQYF TGTGCCAGTAGCAGGACTAGCGGGTTTTCCTACGAGCAGTACTTC
. TRBJ2-7 . TRBV29-1 CSVERGTGTYEQYF TGCAGCGTTGAACGCGGGACTGGCACCTACGAGCAGTACTTC
TRBD1 TRBJ2-7 . TRBV10-3 CAISGGTGQGVYEQYF TGTGCCATCAGTGGGGGAACGGGACAGGGGGTGTACGAGCAGTACTTC
. TRBJ2-3 . TRBV18 CASSPPMSDTQYF TGTGCCAGCTCACCACCTATGTCAGATACGCAGTATTTT
TRBD1 TRBJ1-2 . TRBV10-3 CAISEGGTGSLGYTF TGTGCCATCAGTGAGGGGGGGACAGGGAGTCTAGGCTACACCTTC
TRBD2 TRBJ2-7 once TRBV30 CAWGLAGYEQYF TGTGCCTGGGGACTAGCGGGCTACGAGCAGTACTTC
TRBD1 TRBJ2-5 . TRBV6-5 CASRITGGLETQYF TGTGCCAGCAGGATAACAGGGGGCCTAGAGACCCAGTACTTC
TRBD2 TRBJ2-7 . TRBV9 CASSVDLGGSYEQYF TGTGCCAGCAGCGTAGATCTGGGCGGGAGCTACGAGCAGTACTTC
. TRBJ2-5 . TRBV2 CASLQGGRETQYF TGTGCCAGCTTACAGGGCGGGCGAGAGACCCAGTACTTC
. TRBJ2-1 . TRBV20-1 CSADTYNEQFF TGCAGTGCTGACACCTACAATGAGCAGTTCTTC
. TRBJ1-3 . TRBV7-9 CASSLTLAGNTIYF TGTGCCAGCAGCTTAACCTTAGCTGGAAACACCATATATTTT
. TRBJ1-2 . TRBV27 CASSLGAHRGYTF TGTGCCAGCAGTTTAGGGGCCCATAGGGGCTACACCTTC
TRBD2 TRBJ2-2 . TRBV5-1 CASSLRTSGTSGELFF TGCGCCAGCAGCCTTCGGACTAGCGGGACGTCCGGGGAGCTGTTTTTT
. TRBJ1-2 . TRBV7-9 CASSSYRAGNYGYTF TGTGCCAGCAGCAGTTACAGGGCTGGGAACTATGGCTACACCTTC
TRBD2 TRBJ2-7 . TRBV18 CASSPLRTSGRRPKIYEQYF TGTGCCAGCTCACCACTCCGTACTAGCGGGAGACGTCCAAAGATCTACGAGCAGTACTTC
. TRBJ1-2 . TRBV2 CASSASGSYGYTF TGTGCCAGCAGCGCTTCAGGCTCCTATGGCTACACCTTC
TRBD1 TRBJ2-7 . TRBV9 CASSVGQGWSYEQYF TGTGCCAGCAGCGTAGGACAGGGTTGGTCCTACGAGCAGTACTTC
. TRBJ2-7 . TRBV29-1 CSVGGASYEQYF TGCAGCGTTGGGGGGGCCTCCTACGAGCAGTACTTC
. TRBJ2-7 . TRBV18 CASSPRENSYEQYF TGTGCCAGCTCACCCAGGGAGAACTCCTACGAGCAGTACTTC
. TRBJ1-3 . TRBV30 CAWSKGQSSGNTIYF TGTGCCTGGAGTAAGGGGCAGTCCTCTGGAAACACCATATATTTT
TRBD2 TRBJ2-7 . TRBV29-1 CSGVSGTSYEQYF TGCAGCGGCGTGAGCGGGACCTCCTACGAGCAGTACTTC
. TRBJ1-2 . TRBV7-9 CASSGFLGLEANYGYTF TGTGCCAGCAGCGGGTTTCTGGGGTTGGAGGCTAACTATGGCTACACCTTC
. TRBJ1-1 . TRBV10-1 CASSPTPRTQNTEAFF TGCGCCAGCAGCCCTACCCCCCGGACACAGAACACTGAAGCTTTCTTT
TRBD1 TRBJ1-3 . TRBV7-8 CASSPDRGGNTIYF TGTGCCAGCAGCCCCGACAGGGGGGGAAACACCATATATTTT
. TRBJ2-1 . TRBV6-1 CATRGRNEQFF TGTGCCACCCGGGGGCGGAATGAGCAGTTCTTC
TRBD1 TRBJ1-1 . TRBV27 CASSFRTGRNTEAFF TGTGCCAGCAGTTTTCGGACAGGGAGGAACACTGAAGCTTTCTTT
. TRBJ2-6 . TRBV10-1 CASSLGVRSHKAGQRPDF TGCGCCAGCAGTCTCGGGGTAAGATCGCACAAAGCGGGCCAACGTCCTGACTTC
. TRBJ2-3 . TRBV7-3 CASSVFEGDTQYF TGTGCCAGCAGCGTATTTGAGGGAGATACGCAGTATTTT
. TRBJ2-1 . TRBV6-1 CASSEFWGSYNEQFF TGTGCCAGCAGTGAATTTTGGGGGTCCTACAATGAGCAGTTCTTC
TRBD1 TRBJ2-1 . TRBV15 CAPTSGQGAGEQFF TGTGCCCCGACGTCGGGACAGGGGGCGGGTGAGCAGTTCTTC
. TRBJ2-7 . TRBV6-5 CASSRRATPVYEQYF TGTGCCAGCAGCCGGCGGGCCACCCCGGTTTACGAGCAGTACTTC
. TRBJ2-5 . TRBV6-4 CASSALYLSPETQYF TGTGCCAGCAGTGCTCTATATCTGAGCCCCGAGACCCAGTACTTC
TRBD1 TRBJ1-1 . TRBV6-6 CASRLTGKEAFF TGTGCCAGCAGGCTGACAGGGAAGGAGGCTTTCTTT
TRBD1 TRBJ1-2 . TRBV7-3 CASSSDRGLGYTF TGTGCCAGCAGCTCGGACAGGGGGCTCGGCTACACCTTC
TRBD2 TRBJ2-2 . TRBV7-3 CASSLTGLAGITGELFF TGTGCCAGCAGCTTAACGGGGCTAGCGGGAATCACCGGGGAGCTGTTTTTT
. TRBJ1-1 . TRBV30 CAWSKPPWRKIF TGTGCCTGGAGTAAACCCCCATGGAGAAAGATCTTT
TRBD1 TRBJ1-4 . TRBV27 CASSPLQGAGEKLFF TGTGCCAGCAGTCCATTACAGGGGGCGGGCGAAAAACTGTTTTTT
. TRBJ2-3 . TRBV6-5 CASSPPTDTQYF TGTGCCAGCAGCCCACCAACAGATACGCAGTATTTT